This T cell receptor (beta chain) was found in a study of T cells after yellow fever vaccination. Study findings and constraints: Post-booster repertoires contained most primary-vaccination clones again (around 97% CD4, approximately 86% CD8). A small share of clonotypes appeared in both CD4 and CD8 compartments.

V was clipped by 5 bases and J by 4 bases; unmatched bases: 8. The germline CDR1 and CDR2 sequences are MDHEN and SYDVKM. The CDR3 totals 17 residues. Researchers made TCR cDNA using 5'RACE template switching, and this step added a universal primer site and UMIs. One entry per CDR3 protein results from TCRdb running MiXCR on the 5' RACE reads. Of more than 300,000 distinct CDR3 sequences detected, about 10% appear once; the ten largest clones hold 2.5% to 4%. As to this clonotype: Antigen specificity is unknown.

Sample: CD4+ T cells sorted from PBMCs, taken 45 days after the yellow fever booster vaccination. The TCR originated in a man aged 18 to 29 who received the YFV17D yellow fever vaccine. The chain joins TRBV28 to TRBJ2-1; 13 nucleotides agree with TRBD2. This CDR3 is CASSKAGTSGIYNEQFF. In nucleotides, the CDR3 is TGTGCCAGCAGTAAAGCCGGGACTAGCGGGATTTACAATGAGCAGTTCTTC.